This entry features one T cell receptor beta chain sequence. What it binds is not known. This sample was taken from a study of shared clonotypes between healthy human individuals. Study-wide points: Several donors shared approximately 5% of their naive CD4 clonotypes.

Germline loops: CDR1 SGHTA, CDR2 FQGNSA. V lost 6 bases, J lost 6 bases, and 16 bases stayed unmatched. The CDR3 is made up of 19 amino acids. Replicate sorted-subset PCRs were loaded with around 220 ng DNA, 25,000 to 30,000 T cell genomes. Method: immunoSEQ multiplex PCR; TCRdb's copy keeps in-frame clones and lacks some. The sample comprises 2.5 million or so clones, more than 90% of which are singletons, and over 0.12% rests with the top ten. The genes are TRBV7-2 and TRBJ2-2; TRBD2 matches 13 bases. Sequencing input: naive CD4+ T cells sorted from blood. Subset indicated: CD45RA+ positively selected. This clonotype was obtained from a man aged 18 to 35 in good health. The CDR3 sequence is CASRSPVGLAGKRAGELFF. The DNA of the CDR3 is TGTGCCAGCAGATCCCCCGTGGGACTAGCGGGGAAAAGAGCCGGGGAGCTGTTTTTT.